The text below deals with one TCR beta chain. Its specificity is not known. These data are taken from a study of blood T cells in healthy people across ages. The study's findings and limits: Across the age range, TCR beta diversity per million T cells fell in a roughly linear way.

Primers used in a second PCR of about 6 to 12 cycles were a sample-barcoded 5' primer and a J-beta primer mix. Each CDR3 protein is one row after TCRdb ran MiXCR on the 5' RACE reads. The sample consists of 1.5 million to 2 million distinct CDR3 sequences, roughly 49% of them appearing once. This TCR derives from a middle-aged woman in good health. The sample consisted of blood.

The CDR3, as DNA: TGTGCCAGCAGCTTAGCGGGGGGCCTACCTGGTACAGATACGCAGTATTTT. Translation: CASSLAGGLPGTDTQYF. This chain joins TRBV7-6 and TRBJ2-3; perhaps D is TRBD1 or TRBD2 (6 bases each). The germline CDR1 and CDR2 sequences are SGHVS and FNYEAQ. The CDR3 has 17 residues. V lost 0 bases and J 3 bases, leaving 16 bases between the germline ends.